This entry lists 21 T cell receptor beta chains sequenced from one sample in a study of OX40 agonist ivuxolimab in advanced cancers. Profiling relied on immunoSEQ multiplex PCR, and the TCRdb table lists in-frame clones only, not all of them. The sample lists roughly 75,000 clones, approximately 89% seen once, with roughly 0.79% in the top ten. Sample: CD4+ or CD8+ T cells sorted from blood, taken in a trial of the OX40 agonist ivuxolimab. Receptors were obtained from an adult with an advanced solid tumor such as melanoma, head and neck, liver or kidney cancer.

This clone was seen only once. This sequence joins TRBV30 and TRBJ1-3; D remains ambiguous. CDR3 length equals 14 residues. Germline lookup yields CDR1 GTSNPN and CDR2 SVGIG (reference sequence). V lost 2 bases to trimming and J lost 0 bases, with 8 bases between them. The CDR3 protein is CAWSPGVSGNTIYF. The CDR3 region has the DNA TGTGCCTGGAGTCCCGGGGTCTCTGGAAACACCATATATTTT.

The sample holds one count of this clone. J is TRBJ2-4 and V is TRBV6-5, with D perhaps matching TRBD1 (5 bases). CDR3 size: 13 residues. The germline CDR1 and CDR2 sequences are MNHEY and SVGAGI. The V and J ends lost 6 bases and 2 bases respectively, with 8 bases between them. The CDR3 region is CASSRDPKNIQYF. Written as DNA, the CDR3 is TGTGCCAGCAGCAGGGATCCCAAAAACATTCAGTACTTC.

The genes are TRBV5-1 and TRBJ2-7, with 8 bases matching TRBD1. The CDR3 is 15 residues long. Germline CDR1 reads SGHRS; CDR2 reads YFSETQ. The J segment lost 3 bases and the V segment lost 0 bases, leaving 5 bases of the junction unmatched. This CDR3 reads CASSLGAGGYYEQYF. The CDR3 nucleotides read TGCGCCAGCAGCTTGGGTGCAGGGGGCTACTACGAGCAGTACTTC.

DNA for the CDR3: TGCGCCAGCAGCTTGGGGACAGGGACCTTACACTCTGGAAACACCATATATTTT. Protein: CASSLGTGTLHSGNTIYF. The chain is built from TRBV5-1 and TRBJ1-3; 8 nucleotides agree with TRBD1. This CDR3 spans 18 amino acids. Germline CDR1 and CDR2: SGHRS and YFSETQ. V shed 0 bases, J shed 0 bases, and the junction held 8 bases outside the gene matches.

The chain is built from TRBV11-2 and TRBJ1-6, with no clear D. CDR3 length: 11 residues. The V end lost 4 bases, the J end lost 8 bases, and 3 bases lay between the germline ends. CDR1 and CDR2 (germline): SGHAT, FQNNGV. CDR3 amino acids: CASSSYSPLHF. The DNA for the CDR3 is TGTGCCAGCAGCTCTTATTCACCCCTCCACTTT.

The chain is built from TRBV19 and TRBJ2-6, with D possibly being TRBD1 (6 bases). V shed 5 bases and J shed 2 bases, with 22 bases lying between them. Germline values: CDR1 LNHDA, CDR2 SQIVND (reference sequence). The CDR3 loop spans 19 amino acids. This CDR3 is CASSPLKPGTSAGANVLTF. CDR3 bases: TGTGCCAGTAGTCCTCTCAAACCCGGGACAAGCGCTGGGGCCAACGTCCTGACTTTC.

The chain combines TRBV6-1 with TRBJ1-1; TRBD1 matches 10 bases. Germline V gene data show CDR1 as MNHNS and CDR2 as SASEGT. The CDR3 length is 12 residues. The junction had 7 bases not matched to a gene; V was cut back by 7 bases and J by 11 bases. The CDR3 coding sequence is TGTGCCAGCAATCCGACAGGGGGCGAGGCTTTCTTT. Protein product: CASNPTGGEAFF.

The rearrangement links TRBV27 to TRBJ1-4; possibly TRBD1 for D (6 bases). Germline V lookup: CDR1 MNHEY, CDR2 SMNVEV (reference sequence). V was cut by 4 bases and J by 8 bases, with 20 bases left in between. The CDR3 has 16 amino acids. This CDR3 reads CASSSSGGGAIEKLFF. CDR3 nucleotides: TGTGCCAGCAGTTCTTCCGGCGGGGGCGCAATCGAAAAACTGTTTTTT. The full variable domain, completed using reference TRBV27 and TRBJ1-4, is EAQVTQNPRYLITVTGKKLTVTCSQNMNHEYMSWYRQDPGLGLRQIYYSMNVEVTDKGDVPEGYKVSRKEKRNFPLILESPSPNQTSLYFCASSSSGGGAIEKLFFGSGTQLSVL.

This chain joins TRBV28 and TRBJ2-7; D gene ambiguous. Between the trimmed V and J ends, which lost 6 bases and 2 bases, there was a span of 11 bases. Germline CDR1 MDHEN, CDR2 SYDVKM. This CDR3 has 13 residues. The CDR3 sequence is CASSPSRAYEQYF. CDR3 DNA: TGTGCCAGCAGCCCGAGTCGGGCCTACGAGCAGTACTTC. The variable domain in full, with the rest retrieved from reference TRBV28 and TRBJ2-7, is DVKVTQSSRYLVKRTGEKVFLECVQDMDHENMFWYRQDPGLGLRLIYFSYDVKMKEKGDIPEGYSVSREKKERFSLILESASTNQTSMYLCASSPSRAYEQYFGPGTRLTVT.

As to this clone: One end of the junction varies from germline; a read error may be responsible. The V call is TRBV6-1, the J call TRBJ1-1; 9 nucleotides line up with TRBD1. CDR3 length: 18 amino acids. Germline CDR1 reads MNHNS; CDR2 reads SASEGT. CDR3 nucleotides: TGTGCCAGCAGGGAAGGGCCCAAGGGACAGGGCATTCCAGCTGAAGCTTTCTTT. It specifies CASREGPKGQGIPAEAFF.

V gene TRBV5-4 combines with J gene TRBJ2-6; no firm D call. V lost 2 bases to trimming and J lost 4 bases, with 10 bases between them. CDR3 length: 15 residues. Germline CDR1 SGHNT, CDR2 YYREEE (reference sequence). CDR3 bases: TGTGCCAGCAGCTTAATAGGCTCGGGGGCCAACGTCCTGACTTTC. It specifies CASSLIGSGANVLTF. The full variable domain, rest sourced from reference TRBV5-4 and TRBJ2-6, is ETGVTQSPTHLIKTRGQQVTLRCSSQSGHNTVSWYQQALGQGPQFIFQYYREEENGRGNFPPRFSGLQFPNYSSELNVNALELDDSALYLCASSLIGSGANVLTFGAGSRLTVL.

CDR3 in DNA: TGTGCCAGCAGCGAGGCAGGGTATAATTCACCCCTCCACTTT. Amino acids: CASSEAGYNSPLHF. This chain joins TRBV5-5 and TRBJ1-6; D perhaps matches TRBD1 (5 bases). The CDR3 contains 14 residues. CDR1 is SGHKS and CDR2 is YYEKEE in the germline V gene (reference sequence). V was cut by 4 bases and J by 4 bases, with 9 bases left in between. Full variable domain (remainder filled in from reference TRBV5-5 and TRBJ1-6): DAGVTQSPTHLIKTRGQQVTLRCSPISGHKSVSWYQQVLGQGPQFIFQYYEKEERGRGNFPDRFSARQFPNYSSELNVNALLLGDSALYLCASSEAGYNSPLHFGNGTRLTVT.

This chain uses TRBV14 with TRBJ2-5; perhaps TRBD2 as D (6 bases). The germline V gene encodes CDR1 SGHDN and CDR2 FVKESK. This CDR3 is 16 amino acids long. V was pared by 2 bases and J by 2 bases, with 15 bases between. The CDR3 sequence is CASSQQWTGGQETQYF. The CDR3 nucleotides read TGTGCCAGCAGCCAACAATGGACCGGGGGTCAAGAGACCCAGTACTTC.

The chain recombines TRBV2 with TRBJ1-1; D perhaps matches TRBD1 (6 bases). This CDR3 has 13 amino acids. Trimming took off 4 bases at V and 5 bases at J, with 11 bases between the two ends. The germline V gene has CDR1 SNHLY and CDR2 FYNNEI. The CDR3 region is CASSGRGVTEAFF. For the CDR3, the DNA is TGTGCCAGCAGTGGTAGGGGGGTTACTGAAGCTTTCTTT. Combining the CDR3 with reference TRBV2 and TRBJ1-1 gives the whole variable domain EPEVTQTPSHQVTQMGQEVILRCVPISNHLYFYWYRQILGQKVEFLVSFYNNEISEKSEIFDDQFSVERPDGSNFTLKIRSTKLEDSAMYFCASSGRGVTEAFFGQGTRLTVV.

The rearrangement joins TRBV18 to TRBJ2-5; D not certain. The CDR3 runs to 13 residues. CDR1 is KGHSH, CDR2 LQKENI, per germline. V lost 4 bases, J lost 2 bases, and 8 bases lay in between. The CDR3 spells CASSLHAQETQYF. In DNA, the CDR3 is TGTGCCAGCTCACTACACGCGCAAGAGACCCAGTACTTC.

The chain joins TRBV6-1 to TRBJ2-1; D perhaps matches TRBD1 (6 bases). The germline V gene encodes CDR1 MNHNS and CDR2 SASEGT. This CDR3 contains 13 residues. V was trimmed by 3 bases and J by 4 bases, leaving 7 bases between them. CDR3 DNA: TGTGCCAGCAGTGACGACAGGTACAATGAGCAGTTCTTC. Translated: CASSDDRYNEQFF.

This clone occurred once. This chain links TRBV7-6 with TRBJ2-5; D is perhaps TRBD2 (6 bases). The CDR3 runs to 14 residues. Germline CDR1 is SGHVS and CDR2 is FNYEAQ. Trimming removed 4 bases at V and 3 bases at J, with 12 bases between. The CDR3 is CASSSLSGKETQYF. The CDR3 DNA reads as TGTGCCAGCAGCTCCCTTAGCGGAAAAGAGACCCAGTACTTC.

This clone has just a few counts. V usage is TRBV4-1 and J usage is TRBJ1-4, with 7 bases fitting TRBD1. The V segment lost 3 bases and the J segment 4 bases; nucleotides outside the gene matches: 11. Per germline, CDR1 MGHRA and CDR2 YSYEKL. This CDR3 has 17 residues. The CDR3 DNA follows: TGCGCCAGCAGCCACCCCTCTGGGCGGGACAGTAATGAAAAACTGTTTTTT. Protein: CASSHPSGRDSNEKLFF.

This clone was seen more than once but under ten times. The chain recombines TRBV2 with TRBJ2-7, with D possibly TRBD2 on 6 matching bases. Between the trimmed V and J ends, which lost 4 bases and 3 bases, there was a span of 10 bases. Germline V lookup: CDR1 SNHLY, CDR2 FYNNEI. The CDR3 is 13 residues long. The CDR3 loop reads CASSVRRDYEQYF. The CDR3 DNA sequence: TGTGCCAGCAGTGTGAGGCGGGACTACGAGCAGTACTTC.

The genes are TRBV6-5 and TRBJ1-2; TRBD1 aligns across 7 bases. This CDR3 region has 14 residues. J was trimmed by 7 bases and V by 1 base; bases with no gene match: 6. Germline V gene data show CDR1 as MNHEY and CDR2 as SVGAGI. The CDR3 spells CASSYFDRVGGYTF. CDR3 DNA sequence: TGTGCCAGCAGTTACTTTGACAGGGTGGGTGGCTACACCTTC.

CDR3 sequence reads: CASGTSKTVFYGYTF. DNA of the CDR3: TGTGCCAGCGGAACTAGTAAAACAGTTTTTTATGGCTACACCTTC. The rearrangement uses TRBV5-8 and TRBJ1-2, with unresolved D. Deletions cut 7 bases from V and 5 bases from J, with 21 bases between. The CDR3 loop spans 15 amino acids. Germline loops: CDR1 SGHTS, CDR2 YDEGEE.